This T cell receptor beta chain came from a study of T cell responses to AZD1222 COVID-19 vaccine. The table lists this clone with a count of one. Sequenced by immunoSEQ multiplex PCR; TCRdb stores in-frame clones only, minus some. This sample has roughly 71,000 clones, with less than 85% found just once. The source is an adult in good health. The source was peripheral blood, collected on day 0 of AZD1222 vaccination.

The CDR3 DNA sequence: TGTGCCAGCAGCCGGACCGTGGATCAGCCCCAGCATTTT. Its translation is CASSRTVDQPQHF. This sequence joins TRBV6-5 and TRBJ1-5; D gene unclear. Trimming took off 6 bases at V and 5 bases at J, with 11 bases between the two ends. Germline CDR1 MNHEY, CDR2 SVGAGI. The CDR3 is 13 residues long.